This paragraph reports one TCR beta chain. Its specificity is unknown. The method was immunoSEQ multiplex PCR; TCRdb's version includes in-frame clones alone and lacks a portion of them. Among around 23,000 clones, 82% were seen once, and the ten largest hold approximately 8.9%. The record originates from a study of STAT5B mutations in CD4+ large granular lymphocyte leukemia. Germline-derived CDR1 and CDR2 are SGHNT and YYREEE (reference sequence). V was shortened by 3 bases and J by 2 bases, with 9 bases between the two germline ends. The CDR3 is 14 amino acids. Study-wide results and caveats: Compared with healthy controls (2/35), patient top clones favored TRBV06 (8/27). Approximately 25% of private leukemic clonotypes occurred rarely in other patients' non-leukemic repertoires.

The chain combines TRBV5-4 with TRBJ1-3; perhaps TRBD1 as D (6 bases). This sequence was found in a human donor in good health. The specimen sequenced was CD4+ T cells from blood buffy coats. This chain's CDR3 is CASSSQGAGNTIYF. For the CDR3, the DNA is TGTGCCAGCAGCTCACAGGGCGCTGGAAACACCATATATTTT.